The source of this TCR beta chain is a study of blood T cell repertoires in COVID-19. Original data processing: From reference gene primer amplification, estimates of nucleated cell counts were derived. The protocol was immunoSEQ multiplex PCR, while the TCRdb copy is restricted to in-frame clones and leaves out a portion. From that table come the V and J calls and clone size; the DNA was used to work out D and trimming. The repertoire has some 250,000 clones, 70% to 90% of them found once; the top ten carry 15% to 19%. This clone was picked up many times. Trimming removed 8 bases at V and 2 bases at J, with 9 bases between. The CDR3 spans 12 residues. Germline V gene sequence: CDR1 SGHDN, CDR2 FVKESK. Donors were grouped by their self-reported clinical history. Donors in Cohort 3 who had recovered were those with two negative PCRs, healthcare professional clearance, or resolution of their symptoms.

The rearrangement links TRBV14 to TRBJ2-5; tentative D call: TRBD1 (6 bases). Sequenced input: PBMCs or T cells enriched from blood (not recorded which). The clonotype comes from a man between 18 and 29 years old who had recovered from COVID-19. The CDR3 here is CASPGQQETQYF. DNA of the CDR3: TGTGCCAGCCCAGGACAGCAAGAGACCCAGTACTTC.